The rows below give T cell receptor beta chains drawn from one sample of a study of OX40 agonist ivuxolimab in advanced cancers. Only in-frame clones appear in the TCRdb table, and some are missing; sequencing was by immunoSEQ multiplex PCR. The table has approximately 80,000 clones, approximately 85% seen once; the top ten hold about 4%. The specimen comprised CD4+ or CD8+ T cells sorted from blood, sampled in a trial of the OX40 agonist ivuxolimab. These receptors all come from an adult with an advanced solid tumor such as melanoma, head and neck, liver or kidney cancer. Each CDR3 is given with its conserved first and last residue. The D gene is left open where the match is weak. Some rows have no size entry. The others give once, few or many, or a class for an expanded clone.

V	length	J	D	size	DNA	CDR3
TRBV6-5	13	TRBJ1-1	.	.	TGTGCCAGCAGCGACAGTGGGACCTTGAGGGCTTTCTTT	CASSDSGTLRAFF
TRBV5-1	13	TRBJ1-2	TRBD1	.	TGCGCCAGCAGTGTTCAGGGGGACTATGGCTACACCTTC	CASSVQGDYGYTF
TRBV15	17	TRBJ2-3	TRBD2	.	TGTGCCACCAGCAGATCGACTAGCGGAATCGGGTCAGATACGCAGTATTTT	CATSRSTSGIGSDTQYF
TRBV4-1	20	TRBJ2-3	TRBD2	few	TGCGCCAGCAGCCAACCCAGACTAGCGCCCCAAACCCCTCGCACAGATACGCAGTATTTT	CASSQPRLAPQTPRTDTQYF
TRBV15	12	TRBJ2-5	.	.	TGTGCCACCAGCAGAGAAAGTGAGACCCAGTACTTC	CATSRESETQYF
TRBV12-5	16	TRBJ1-4	.	.	TGTGCTAGTGGGAAACCTCGAGGGCGACGAAATGAAAAACTGTTTTTT	CASGKPRGRRNEKLFF
TRBV5-1	12	TRBJ1-2	.	few	TGCGCCAGCAGCCTAGGACAGTATGGCTACACCTTC	CASSLGQYGYTF
TRBV5-1	15	TRBJ2-1	TRBD2	.	TGCGCCAGCAGCTTGGTAAGCGGGATGGGCAATGAGCAGTTCTTC	CASSLVSGMGNEQFF
TRBV15	13	TRBJ2-2	.	.	TGTGCCACCAGCAGAGATGGGGTCCGGGAGCTGTTTTTT	CATSRDGVRELFF
TRBV9	15	TRBJ1-4	TRBD1	once	TGTGCCAGCAGCATTGGGACAGGGGGTAATGAAAAACTGTTTTTT	CASSIGTGGNEKLFF
TRBV15	16	TRBJ2-4	.	.	TGTGCCACCAGCAGAGAGAGAACTGTAGCCAAAAACATTCAGTACTTC	CATSRERTVAKNIQYF
TRBV28	16	TRBJ2-4	TRBD2	.	TGTGCCAGCAGTTCTAGGGTCGGCGGGAGTTGGGGCATTCAGTACTTC	CASSSRVGGSWGIQYF
TRBV2	13	TRBJ2-7	.	.	TGTGCCAGCAGTGGTTCCTCTCGAGGGGAGCAGTACTTC	CASSGSSRGEQYF
TRBV28	16	TRBJ2-2	TRBD2	.	TGTGCCAGCAGGGGCCGGACTAGGACGTTTACCGGGGAGCTGTTTTTT	CASRGRTRTFTGELFF
TRBV28	15	TRBJ1-6	.	.	TGTGCCAGCAGTTTGGAGACAGGATATAATTCACCCCTCCACTTT	CASSLETGYNSPLHF
TRBV10-3	14	TRBJ2-3	TRBD1	.	TGTGCCATCACTTCAGGGGGCGGCACAGATACGCAGTATTTT	CAITSGGGTDTQYF
TRBV30	16	TRBJ2-1	TRBD2	once	TGTGCCTCCAACCAACGACGTCGGGAGCGGGGCAATGAGCAGTTCTTC	CASNQRRRERGNEQFF
TRBV5-4	14	TRBJ2-6	.	.	TGTGCCAGCACCCTAGGGGCTGGGGCCAACGTCCTGACTTTC	CASTLGAGANVLTF
TRBV27	17	TRBJ2-7	TRBD2	.	TGTGCCAGCACCCTGAGGGAGGGCGAGCTTTTGGGCTACGAGCAGTACTTC	CASTLREGELLGYEQYF
TRBV7-2	17	TRBJ2-1	TRBD2	once	TGTGCCAGCAGCCGACGGGCGGGGACTAGCTCCTACAATGAGCAGTTCTTC	CASSRRAGTSSYNEQFF
TRBV5-1	15	TRBJ1-5	.	.	TGCGCCAGCAGCCCGGGGCTTTATAGCAATCAGCCCCAGCATTTT	CASSPGLYSNQPQHF
TRBV15	16	TRBJ2-7	.	once	TGTGCCACCAGCAACCACAGGAGTCTCCTAGCAACCGAGCAGTACTTC	CATSNHRSLLATEQYF
TRBV27	12	TRBJ2-7	.	.	TGTGCCAGCAGTCTAGGGGGCTACGAGCAGTACTTC	CASSLGGYEQYF
TRBV6-6	16	TRBJ2-7	.	.	TGTGCCAGCAGTTACTCGGCGTCAGAGGCGAGCAACGAGCAGTACTTC	CASSYSASEASNEQYF
TRBV7-9	14	TRBJ1-1	.	many	TGTGCCAGCAGCTTAGTGTCCTCGTACACTGAAGCTTTCTTT	CASSLVSSYTEAFF
TRBV4-1	13	TRBJ2-7	.	.	TGCGCCAGCAGTCTTAGACTGAACTACGAGCAGTACTTC	CASSLRLNYEQYF
TRBV28	14	TRBJ2-1	TRBD2	.	TGTGCCAGCAGGCTAGCGGTTCTGTCGAATGAGCAGTTCTTC	CASRLAVLSNEQFF